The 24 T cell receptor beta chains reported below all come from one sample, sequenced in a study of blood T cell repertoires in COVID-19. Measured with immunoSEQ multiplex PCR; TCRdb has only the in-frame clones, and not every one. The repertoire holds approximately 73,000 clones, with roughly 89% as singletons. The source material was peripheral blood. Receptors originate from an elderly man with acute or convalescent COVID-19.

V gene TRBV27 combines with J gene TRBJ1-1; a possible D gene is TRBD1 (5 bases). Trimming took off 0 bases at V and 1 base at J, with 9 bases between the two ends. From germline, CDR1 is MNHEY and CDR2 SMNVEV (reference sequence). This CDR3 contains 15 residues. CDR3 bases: TGTGCCAGCAGTTTATCGATTCAGGGGAACACTGAAGCTTTCTTT. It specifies CASSLSIQGNTEAFF.

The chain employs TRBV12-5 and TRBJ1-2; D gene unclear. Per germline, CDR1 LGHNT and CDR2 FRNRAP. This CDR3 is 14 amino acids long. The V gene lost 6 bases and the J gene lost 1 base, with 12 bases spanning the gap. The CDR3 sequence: CASGFEGDNYGYTF. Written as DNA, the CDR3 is TGTGCTAGTGGGTTCGAGGGAGATAACTATGGCTACACCTTC.

CDR3 nucleotide sequence: TGTGCCAGCAGCCTCTACTCAGGGGCATCTCAGGGCTACACCTTC. It yields the protein CASSLYSGASQGYTF. The chain employs TRBV7-6 and TRBJ1-2; possible D gene TRBD1, 6 bases. Germline CDR1 and CDR2: SGHVS and FNYEAQ. The germline V and J ends were trimmed by 5 bases and 8 bases, with 21 bases remaining between them. The CDR3 runs 15 residues.

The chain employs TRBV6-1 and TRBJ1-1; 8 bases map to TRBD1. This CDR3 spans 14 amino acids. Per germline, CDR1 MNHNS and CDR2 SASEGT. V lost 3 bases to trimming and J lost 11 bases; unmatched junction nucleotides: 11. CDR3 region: CASSDTGGVLRAFF. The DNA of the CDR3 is TGTGCCAGCAGTGATACAGGGGGGGTCCTACGGGCTTTCTTT.

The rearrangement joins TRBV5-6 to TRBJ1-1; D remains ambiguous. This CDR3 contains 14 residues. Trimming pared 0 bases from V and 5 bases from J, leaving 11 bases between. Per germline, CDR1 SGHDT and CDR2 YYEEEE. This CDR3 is CASSLGLGDTEAFF. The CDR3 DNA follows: TGTGCCAGCAGCTTGGGGCTAGGAGATACTGAAGCTTTCTTT.

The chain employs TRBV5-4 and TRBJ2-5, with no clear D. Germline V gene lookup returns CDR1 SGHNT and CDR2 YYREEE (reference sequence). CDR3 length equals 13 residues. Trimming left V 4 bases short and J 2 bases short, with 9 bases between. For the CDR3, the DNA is TGTGCCAGCAGCCCGGCGGTACAAGAGACCCAGTACTTC. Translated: CASSPAVQETQYF.

The CDR3 sequence is CASSRGQGLNTEAFF. Here the CDR3 DNA reads TGCGCCAGCAGCCGTGGACAGGGCCTGAACACTGAAGCTTTCTTT. The chain couples TRBV5-1 to TRBJ1-1, with 8 bases fitting TRBD1. CDR1 SGHRS and CDR2 YFSETQ come from the germline V gene. The J segment lost 0 bases and the V segment lost 4 bases, leaving 5 bases of the junction unmatched. The CDR3 has 15 residues.

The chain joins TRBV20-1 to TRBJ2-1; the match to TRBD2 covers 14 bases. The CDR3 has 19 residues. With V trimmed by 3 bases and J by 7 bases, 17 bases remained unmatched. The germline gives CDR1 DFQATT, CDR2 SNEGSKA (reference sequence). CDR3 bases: TGCAGTGCTAGTACTCGGACTAGCGGGAGGCCCTTCGGGTGGAATGAGCAGTTCTTC. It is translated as CSASTRTSGRPFGWNEQFF.

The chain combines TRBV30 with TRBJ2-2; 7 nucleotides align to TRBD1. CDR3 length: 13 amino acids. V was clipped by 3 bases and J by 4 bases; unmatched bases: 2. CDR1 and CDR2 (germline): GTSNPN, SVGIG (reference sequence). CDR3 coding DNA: TGTGCCTGGAGGGGACAGCCCACCGGGGAGCTGTTTTTT. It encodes CAWRGQPTGELFF.

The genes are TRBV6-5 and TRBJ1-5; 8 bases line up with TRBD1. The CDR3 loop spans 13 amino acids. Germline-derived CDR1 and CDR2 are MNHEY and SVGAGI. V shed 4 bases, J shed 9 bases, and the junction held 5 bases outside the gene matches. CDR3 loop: CASSLDRVWPQHF. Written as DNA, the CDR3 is TGTGCCAGCAGTTTGGACAGGGTTTGGCCCCAGCATTTT.

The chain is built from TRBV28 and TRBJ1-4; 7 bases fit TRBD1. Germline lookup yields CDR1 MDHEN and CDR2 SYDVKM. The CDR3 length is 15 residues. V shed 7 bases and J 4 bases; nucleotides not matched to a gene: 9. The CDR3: CASIGPQGHNEKLFF. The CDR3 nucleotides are TGTGCCAGCATAGGTCCACAGGGGCATAATGAAAAACTGTTTTTT.

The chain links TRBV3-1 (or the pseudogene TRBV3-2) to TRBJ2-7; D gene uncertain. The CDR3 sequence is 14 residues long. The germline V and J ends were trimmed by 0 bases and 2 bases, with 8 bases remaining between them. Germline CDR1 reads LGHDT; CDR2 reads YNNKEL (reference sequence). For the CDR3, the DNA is TGTGCCAGCAGCCAAGATAGAGGTACCTACGAGCAGTACTTC. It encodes CASSQDRGTYEQYF.

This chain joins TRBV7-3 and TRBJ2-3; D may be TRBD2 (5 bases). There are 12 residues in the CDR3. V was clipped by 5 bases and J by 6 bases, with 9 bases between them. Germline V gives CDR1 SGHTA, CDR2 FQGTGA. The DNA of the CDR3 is TGTGCCAGCAGCCAGGACTTCGATACGCAGTATTTT. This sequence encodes CASSQDFDTQYF.

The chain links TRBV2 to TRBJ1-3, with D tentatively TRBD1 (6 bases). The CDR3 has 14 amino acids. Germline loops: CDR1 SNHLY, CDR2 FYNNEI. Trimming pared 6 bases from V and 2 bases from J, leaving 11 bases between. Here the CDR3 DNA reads TGTGCCAGCAGACCGGGACATGCTGGAAACACCATATATTTT. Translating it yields CASRPGHAGNTIYF.

This CDR3 reads CASSLEAQEQFF. The CDR3 DNA reads as TGTGCCAGCAGCTTAGAAGCACAGGAGCAGTTCTTC. V is TRBV11-3 and J is TRBJ2-1; D is ambiguous. This CDR3 is 12 amino acids long. V dropped 0 bases and J dropped 10 bases, with 7 bases sitting between them. The germline V gene encodes CDR1 SGHNT and CDR2 YENEEA. The entire variable domain, with the rest obtained from reference TRBV11-3 and TRBJ2-1, is as follows: EAGVVQSPRYKIIEKKQPVAFWCNPISGHNTLYWYLQNLGQGPELLIRYENEEAVDDSQLPKDRFSAERLKGVDSTLKIQPAELGDSAVYLCASSLEAQEQFFGPGTRLTVL.

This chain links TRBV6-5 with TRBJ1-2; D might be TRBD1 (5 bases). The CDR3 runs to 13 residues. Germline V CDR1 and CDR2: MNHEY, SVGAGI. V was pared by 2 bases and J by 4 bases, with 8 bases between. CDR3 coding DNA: TGTGCCAGCAGTTACCGACAGTCCTATGGCTACACCTTC. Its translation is CASSYRQSYGYTF.

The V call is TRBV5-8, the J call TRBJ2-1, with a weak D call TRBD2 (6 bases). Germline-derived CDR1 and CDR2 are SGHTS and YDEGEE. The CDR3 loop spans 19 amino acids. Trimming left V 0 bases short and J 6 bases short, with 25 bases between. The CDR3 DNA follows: TGTGCCAGCAGCTTGGGGATGGACGCGGGATCACCTTTCGGCAATGAGCAGTTCTTC. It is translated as CASSLGMDAGSPFGNEQFF.

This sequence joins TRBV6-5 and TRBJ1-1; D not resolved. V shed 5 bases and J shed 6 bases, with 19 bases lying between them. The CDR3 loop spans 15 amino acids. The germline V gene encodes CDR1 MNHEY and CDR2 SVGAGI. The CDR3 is CASSPEHRALAEAFF. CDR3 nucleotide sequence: TGTGCCAGCAGTCCCGAACACAGAGCTCTGGCTGAAGCTTTCTTT.

The CDR3 bases are TGCACCAGCATCTCACCGCAGGGGTTCATGAACACTGAAGCTTTCTTT. Its translation: CTSISPQGFMNTEAFF. This rearrangement joins TRBV1 to TRBJ1-1; no check of the table's D call, TRBD1, against the DNA was made. TRBV1 is a pseudogene. This CDR3 comprises 16 residues.

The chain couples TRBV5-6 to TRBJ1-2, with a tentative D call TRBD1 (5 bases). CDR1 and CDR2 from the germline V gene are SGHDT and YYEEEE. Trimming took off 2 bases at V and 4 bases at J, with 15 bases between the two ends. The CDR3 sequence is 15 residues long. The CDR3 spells CASSFRGSLGYGYTF. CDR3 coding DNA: TGTGCCAGCAGCTTTAGGGGCTCTCTCGGCTATGGCTACACCTTC.

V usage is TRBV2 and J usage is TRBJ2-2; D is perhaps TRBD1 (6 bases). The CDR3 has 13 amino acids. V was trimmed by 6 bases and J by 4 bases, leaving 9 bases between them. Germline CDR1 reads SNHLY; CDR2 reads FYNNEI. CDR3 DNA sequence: TGTGCCAGCAGAGGACAGCTCACCGGGGAGCTGTTTTTT. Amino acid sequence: CASRGQLTGELFF. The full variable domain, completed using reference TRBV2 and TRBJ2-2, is EPEVTQTPSHQVTQMGQEVILRCVPISNHLYFYWYRQILGQKVEFLVSFYNNEISEKSEIFDDQFSVERPDGSNFTLKIRSTKLEDSAMYFCASRGQLTGELFFGEGSRLTVL.

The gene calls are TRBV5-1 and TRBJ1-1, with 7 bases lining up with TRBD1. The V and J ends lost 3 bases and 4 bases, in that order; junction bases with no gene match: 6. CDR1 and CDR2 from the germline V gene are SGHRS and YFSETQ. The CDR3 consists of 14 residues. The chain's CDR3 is CASSSTGMGTEAFF. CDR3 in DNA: TGCGCCAGCAGCTCGACAGGGATGGGCACTGAAGCTTTCTTT.

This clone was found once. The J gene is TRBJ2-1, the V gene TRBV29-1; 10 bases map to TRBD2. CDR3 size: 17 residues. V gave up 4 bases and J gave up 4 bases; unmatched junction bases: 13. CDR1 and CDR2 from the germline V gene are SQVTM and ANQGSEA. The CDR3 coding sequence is TGCAGCGTTGTAATCGAGCGGGGGGGCTTTAAATACAATGAGCAGTTCTTC. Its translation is CSVVIERGGFKYNEQFF.

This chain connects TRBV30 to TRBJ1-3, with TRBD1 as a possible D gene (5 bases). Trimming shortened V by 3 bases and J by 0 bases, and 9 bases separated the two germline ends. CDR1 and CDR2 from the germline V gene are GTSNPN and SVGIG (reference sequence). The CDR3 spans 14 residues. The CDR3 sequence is CAWSLTVSGNTIYF. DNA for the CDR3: TGTGCCTGGAGCCTGACAGTCTCTGGAAACACCATATATTTT.